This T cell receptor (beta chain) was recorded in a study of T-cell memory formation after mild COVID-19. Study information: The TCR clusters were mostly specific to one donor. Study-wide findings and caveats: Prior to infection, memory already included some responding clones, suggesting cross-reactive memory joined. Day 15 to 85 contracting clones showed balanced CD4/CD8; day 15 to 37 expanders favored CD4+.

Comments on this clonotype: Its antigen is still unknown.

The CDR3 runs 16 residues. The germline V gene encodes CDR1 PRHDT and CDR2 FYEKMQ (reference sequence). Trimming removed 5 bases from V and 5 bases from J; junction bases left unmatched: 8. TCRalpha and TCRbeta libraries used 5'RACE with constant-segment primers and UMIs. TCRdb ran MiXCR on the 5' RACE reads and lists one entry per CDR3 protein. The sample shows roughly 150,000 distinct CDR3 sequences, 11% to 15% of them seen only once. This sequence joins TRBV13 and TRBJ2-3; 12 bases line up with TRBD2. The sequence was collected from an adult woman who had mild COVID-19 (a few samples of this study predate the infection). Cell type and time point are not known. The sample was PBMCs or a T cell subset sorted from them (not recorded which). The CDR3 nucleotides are TGTGCCAGCAGCGCGGGGATGGGACTAGCGGGAGATACGCAGTATTTT. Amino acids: CASSAGMGLAGDTQYF.